This T cell receptor (beta chain) was identified in a study of T cell changes during pregnancy in multiple sclerosis. Germline CDR1 and CDR2: MDHEN and SYDVKM. The CDR3 length is 12 residues. Profiling relied on immunoSEQ multiplex PCR, and the TCRdb table lists in-frame clones only, not all of them. The data hold approximately 41,000 clones, with around nine tenths observed a single time. Concerning this clone itself: The junction and the germline gene differ at one end; a read error may be behind it.

The source is a female donor with multiple sclerosis, enrolled in a pregnancy study. The rearrangement uses TRBV28 and TRBJ2-7, with a possible D match to TRBD2 (6 bases). This specimen consisted of CD4+ T cells from peripheral blood mononuclear cells, obtained in the first trimester of pregnancy. The DNA of the CDR3 is TGTGCCAGCAGCCCCCCGTTGGGGGGAGGTCGGTTC. Protein: CASSPPLGGGRF.